This T cell receptor (beta chain) was recorded in a study of CD8 T cells in ankylosing spondylitis. Library preparation for TCR beta used quantitative 5'-RACE with molecular barcodes. TCRdb re-analysed the 5' RACE reads in MiXCR, keeping a single row per CDR3 protein. The data hold around 770,000 distinct CDR3 sequences, with roughly 10% observed a single time. Germline V CDR1 and CDR2: MNHNS, SASEGT. The CDR3 runs to 14 residues. Germline trimming cut 6 bases from V and 2 bases from J; bases unmatched to any gene: 6. About this clonotype: Its antigen is as yet unknown.

Study observations and caveats: Earlier studies detected some motif variants in reactive arthritis synovial fluid and blood. Typical of ankylosing spondylitis blood, it appeared, was a TCR beta motif of under 10 highly homologous variants. Disease-associated clones were reportedly significantly overrepresented in matched ankylosing spondylitis synovial fluid.

J is TRBJ1-1 and V is TRBV6-1, with 7 bases lining up with TRBD1. What was sequenced was blood, either unsorted or a sorted T cell fraction (not recorded which). This receptor was obtained from a male donor with ankylosing spondylitis. The CDR3: CASRTGTANTEAFF. For the CDR3, the DNA is TGTGCCAGCAGGACCGGGACAGCAAACACTGAAGCTTTCTTT.